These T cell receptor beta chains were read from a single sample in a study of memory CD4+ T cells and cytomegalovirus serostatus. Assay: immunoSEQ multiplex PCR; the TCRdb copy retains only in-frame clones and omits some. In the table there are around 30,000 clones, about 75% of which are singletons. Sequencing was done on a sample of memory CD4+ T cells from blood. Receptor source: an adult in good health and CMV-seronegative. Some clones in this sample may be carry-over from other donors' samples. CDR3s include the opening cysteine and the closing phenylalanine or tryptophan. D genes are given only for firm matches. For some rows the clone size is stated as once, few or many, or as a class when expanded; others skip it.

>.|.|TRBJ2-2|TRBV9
TGTGCCAGCAGCGCCCGTGGGGGGTACACCGGGGAGCTGTTTTTT
CASSARGGYTGELFF
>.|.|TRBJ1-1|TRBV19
TGTGCCAGTAGTTTACGGACAGCGACCTTTGAAGCTTTCTTT
CASSLRTATFEAFF
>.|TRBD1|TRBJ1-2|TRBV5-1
TGCGCCAGCAGCTCTGACAGGGGGCATGGAGGCTACACCTTC
CASSSDRGHGGYTF
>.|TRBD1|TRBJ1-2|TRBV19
TGTGCCAGTGCCCGGGACAGTGACTATGGCTACACCTTC
CASARDSDYGYTF
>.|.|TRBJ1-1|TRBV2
TGTGCCAGCAGTGAAGACATAAACACTGAAGCTTTCTTT
CASSEDINTEAFF
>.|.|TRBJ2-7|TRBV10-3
TGTGCCATCAGGAAAATACAGGGCTACGAGCAGTACTTC
CAIRKIQGYEQYF
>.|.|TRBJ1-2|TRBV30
TGTGCCTGGAGTGTAGACACGAACTATGGCTACACCTTC
CAWSVDTNYGYTF
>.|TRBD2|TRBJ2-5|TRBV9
TGTGCCAGCAGCGTAGGCGGGGGGGTGGGAGAGACCCAGTACTTC
CASSVGGGVGETQYF
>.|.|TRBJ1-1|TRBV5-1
TGCGCCAGCAGCTTGGGAGGTGAATCAGCGGGAGCTTTCTTT
CASSLGGESAGAFF
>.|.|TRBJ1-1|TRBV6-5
TGTGCCAGCAGTGACCCGATATCTGGAACGGCTTTCTTT
CASSDPISGTAFF
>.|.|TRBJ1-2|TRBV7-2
TGTGCCAGCAGCTTAGCAGGCTCGGGAGGCTACACCTTC
CASSLAGSGGYTF
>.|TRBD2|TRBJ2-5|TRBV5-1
TGCGCCAGCAGCCGTGGGACTAGCGGGCTCCAAGAGACCCAGTACTTC
CASSRGTSGLQETQYF
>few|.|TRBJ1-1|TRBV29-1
TGCAGCGTTAGTACAGGAAGAGGGACTGAAGCTTTCTTT
CSVSTGRGTEAFF
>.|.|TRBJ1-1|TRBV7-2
TGTGCCAGCAGCTTATTGACCGGGATGAGGATGAACACTGAAGCTTTCTTT
CASSLLTGMRMNTEAFF
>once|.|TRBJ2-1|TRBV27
TGTGCCAGCAGCCCCCCTAGTAGGGGGGGGCCGGGAAATGAGCAGTTCTTC
CASSPPSRGGPGNEQFF
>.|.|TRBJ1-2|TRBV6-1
TGTGCCAGCAGTGATCCCCAGGGAACGAGGGGCTACACCTTC
CASSDPQGTRGYTF
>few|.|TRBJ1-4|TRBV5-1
TGCGCCAGCAGCTTAACTGGGCAGGTTAATGAAAAACTGTTTTTT
CASSLTGQVNEKLFF
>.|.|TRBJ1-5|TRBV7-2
TGTGCCAGCAGCTTAGCGCTCGAAGGACAGCCCCAGCATTTT
CASSLALEGQPQHF